This is a list of T cell receptor beta chains from one sample in a study of CD8 T cells in ankylosing spondylitis. TCRdb processed the 5' RACE reads anew with MiXCR; each CDR3 protein has one entry. The sample has 380,000 or so distinct CDR3 sequences, roughly 20% seen once. The sequenced sample consisted of blood, either unsorted or a sorted T cell fraction (not recorded which). These receptors were taken from a male donor with ankylosing spondylitis or in good health (not recorded which). Both conserved end residues are part of each CDR3. A D gene is named only where the DNA matches it firmly. For some rows the clone size is stated as once, few or many, or as a class when expanded; others skip it.

D gene	V gene	J gene	clone size	CDR3 DNA	CDR3 protein
TRBD2	TRBV3-1	TRBJ2-1	-	TGTGCCAGCAGCCAAGGACTAGCGGGGCACGAGCAGTTCTTC	CASSQGLAGHEQFF
TRBD2	TRBV6-2/TRBV6-3	TRBJ2-7	few	TGTGCCAGCAGTGATCTAGCGGGGGGCCCCGGGGAGCAGTACTTC	CASSDLAGGPGEQYF
-	TRBV20-1	TRBJ2-3	-	TGCAGTGCTAGAGACCCCCCCGAGCATACGCAGTATTTT	CSARDPPEHTQYF
TRBD2	TRBV20-1	TRBJ2-5	few	TGCAGTGCCCCGGCCCCCTCTGCGGGAGTCCTCAGAGAGACCCAGTACTTC	CSAPAPSAGVLRETQYF
-	TRBV7-9	TRBJ1-1	few	TGTGCCAGCAGCTCGCAGAGAAGGGAGGCTGAAGCTTTCTTT	CASSSQRREAEAFF
-	TRBV11-2	TRBJ2-1	few	TGTGCCAGCAGCCCTCGCCCCACAGGGCCGGTTGGTGAGCAGTTCTTC	CASSPRPTGPVGEQFF
TRBD2	TRBV5-1	TRBJ2-1	-	TGCGCCAGCAGATTGGGACTAGCGGATTACAATGAGCAGTTCTTC	CASRLGLADYNEQFF
TRBD1	TRBV7-9	TRBJ2-5	few	TGTGCCAGCAGCTCAAGACAGGGATACGGAGAGACCCAGTACTTC	CASSSRQGYGETQYF
-	TRBV10-3	TRBJ2-1	-	TGTGCCATCAGGAGACAGGACAGCTACAATGAGCAGTTCTTC	CAIRRQDSYNEQFF
TRBD1	TRBV7-9	TRBJ2-7	few	TGTGCCAGCAGCCCATTGGACAGGCTTGTGGAGCAGTACTTC	CASSPLDRLVEQYF
TRBD2	TRBV27	TRBJ2-3	few	TGTGCCAGCAGTGAACTCCCGGGACTAGCGCTGGGAGATACGCAGTATTTT	CASSELPGLALGDTQYF
TRBD1	TRBV11-1	TRBJ2-2	few	TGTGCCAGCAGCCAAACCGGGACAGGGGTCGGGGACACCGGGGAGCTGTTTTTT	CASSQTGTGVGDTGELFF
TRBD2	TRBV7-9	TRBJ2-2	-	TGTGCCGGCCAGACTAGCGTTTTGGCCGGGGAGCTGTTTTTT	CAGQTSVLAGELFF
-	TRBV20-1	TRBJ2-2	few	TGCAGTGCTCCAAAAAGAGATAGCGGGGAGCTGTTTTTT	CSAPKRDSGELFF
-	TRBV10-2	TRBJ2-3	-	TGCGCCAGCAGTGAGGCGGGGGCACATCAAGATACGCAGTATTTT	CASSEAGAHQDTQYF
-	TRBV29-1	TRBJ2-5	few	TGCAGCGTTGGGCAGAAACAAGAGACCCAGTACTTC	CSVGQKQETQYF
-	TRBV27	TRBJ2-1	few	TGTGCCAGCTTTCCAGGGGATAACTCTTACAATGAGCAGTTCTTC	CASFPGDNSYNEQFF